One and the same sample provided the 2 T cell receptor beta chains below, sequenced in a study of T-cell reconstitution after alpha-beta-depleted transplantation in children (dated by TCRdb to the mid-2010s). Reading the label with the study, this specimen's treatment or condition is: allogeneic hematopoietic cell transplantation with graft depleted of TCRalphabeta T cells and CD19 B cells. The method was PCR. The instrument given in TCRdb is Illumina HiSeq 2500. Molecular barcoding was employed in the preparation of TCR libraries, with unique molecular identifiers being used to normalize TCRbeta repertoire quantification. TCRdb reran the public reads through fastp at Q25 and MiXCR, keeping productive beta chains. For every CDR3 protein sequence, its rows merge into one entry that carries the most common genes and DNA. This sample has 450,000 to 700,000 distinct CDR3 sequences in its table, and 20% to 30% of those were observed once. The top ten clones comprise 30% to 40% of the sample.

The sample here was PBMCs, taken before TCRalphabeta/CD19-depleted stem cell transplant. Every receptor here comes from a boy under two years old with Wiskott-Aldrich syndrome, due to receive a stem cell transplant.

This clonotype has a handful of counts. This chain links TRBV7-2 with TRBJ2-3; 7 nucleotides agree with TRBD2. Unmatched junction bases numbered 4, after V lost 1 base and J lost 6 bases. CDR1 and CDR2 (germline): SGHTA, FQGNSA. The CDR3 covers 14 residues. The CDR3 DNA reads as TGTGCCAGCAGCTTAGGCGGGAGCGGGGATACGCAGTATTTT. Encoded protein: CASSLGGSGDTQYF. Full variable domain (outside the CDR3, taken from reference TRBV7-2 and TRBJ2-3): GAGVSQSPSNKVTEKGKDVELRCDPISGHTALYWYRQSLGQGLEFLIYFQGNSAPDKSGLPSDRFSAERTGGSVSTLTIQRTQQEDSAVYLCASSLGGSGDTQYFGPGTRLTVL.

The rearrangement joins TRBV3-1 to TRBJ2-5, with TRBD2 identical over 9 bases. From germline, CDR1 is LGHDT and CDR2 YNNKEL (reference sequence). CDR3 length: 15 amino acids. V gave up 4 bases and J gave up 3 bases; unmatched junction bases: 6. CDR3 in amino acids: CASSLPASGKETQYF. CDR3 in DNA: TGTGCCAGCAGCCTCCCGGCTAGCGGGAAAGAGACCCAGTACTTC.